Presented here are 28 T cell receptor beta chains from one specimen sequenced in a study of chemoradiotherapy in HPV16-positive cancers. Sequencing was performed with immunoSEQ multiplex PCR; in TCRdb, only in-frame clones are kept and a portion is missing. The sample yields around 53,000 clones, around 90% seen once. The specimen was blood, collected from a patient who underwent chemoradiotherapy. These receptors were obtained from a human donor with HPV-associated anogenital cancer.

Only one count was recorded for this clone. The gene calls are TRBV30 and TRBJ2-1; D is unresolved. CDR3 length equals 13 residues. The V gene's germline CDR1 is GTSNPN and CDR2 SVGIG (reference sequence). Trimming took 2 bases from V and 6 from J, leaving 11 bases between them. The CDR3 nucleotides read TGTGCCTGGAGTTCCGTAGGTGCCAATGAGCAGTTCTTC. Encoded protein: CAWSSVGANEQFF.

This chain links TRBV19 with TRBJ1-2; weak D call: TRBD1 (5 bases). Germline-derived CDR1 and CDR2 are LNHDA and SQIVND (reference sequence). The CDR3 contains 14 residues. Trimming left V 9 bases short and J 2 bases short, with 16 bases between. The CDR3 coding sequence is TGTGCCAGCCGGAAGTGGGGGGTGAACTATGGCTACACCTTC. Translating gives CASRKWGVNYGYTF.

Notes on this clone: Because the CDR3's place on the DNA is in doubt, the DNA is left out and the CDR3 is given as listed by TCRdb. This rearrangement joins TRBV7-5 to TRBJ2-7. TRBV7-5 is labeled a pseudogene. 16 amino acids form the CDR3, both terminal residues included. CDR3: CARSYTCTYLTYEQYF.

The gene calls are TRBV6-1 and TRBJ2-6; D gene ambiguous. Germline V gene data show CDR1 as MNHNS and CDR2 as SASEGT. The V end lost 8 bases, the J end lost 3 bases, and 11 bases lay between the germline ends. This CDR3 is 14 amino acids long. The CDR3 here is CASRLLGGANVLTF. For the CDR3, the DNA is TGTGCCAGCCGGCTCCTAGGTGGGGCCAACGTCCTGACTTTC.

The table lists this clone with a count of one. The V gene is TRBV7-2, the J gene TRBJ1-2, with a possible D match to TRBD1 (6 bases). CDR3 size: 14 residues. Per the germline V gene, CDR1 is SGHTA and CDR2 is FQGNSA. Trimming removed 5 bases from V and 8 bases from J, with 18 bases in between. CDR3 bases: TGTGCCAGCAGCCAATACCCCCCCACAGGGGGCTACACCTTC. Protein product: CASSQYPPTGGYTF.

The chain employs TRBV7-9 and TRBJ2-7; D possibly matches TRBD1 or TRBD2 (5 bases each). This CDR3 region has 12 residues. Germline CDR1 SEHNR, CDR2 FQNEAQ (reference sequence). V dropped 6 bases and J dropped 5 bases, with 11 bases sitting between them. The CDR3 protein is CASRAQGDEQYF. For the CDR3, the DNA is TGTGCCAGCAGAGCCCAGGGAGACGAGCAGTACTTC.

The V call is TRBV19, the J call TRBJ1-5; a weak D match, TRBD1 (6 bases). Germline V gene data show CDR1 as LNHDA and CDR2 as SQIVND (reference sequence). The ends were cut back, 6 bases at V and 5 bases at J, with 17 bases in the middle. The CDR3 runs to 15 residues. The chain's CDR3 is CASRTGQGRDQPQHF. DNA of the CDR3: TGTGCCAGTAGAACCGGGCAGGGGCGCGATCAGCCCCAGCATTTT.

The chain employs TRBV6-5 and TRBJ1-4; maybe TRBD1 (5 bases). This CDR3 contains 14 residues. V shed 7 bases and J shed 8 bases, with 17 bases lying between them. CDR1 is MNHEY and CDR2 is SVGAGI in the germline V gene. This CDR3 reads CASNEKGVGEKLFF. CDR3 in DNA: TGTGCCAGCAATGAGAAAGGGGTTGGAGAAAAACTGTTTTTT.

The chain uses TRBV2 and TRBJ2-5; 9 bases fit TRBD1. Germline values: CDR1 SNHLY, CDR2 FYNNEI. The CDR3 extends over 16 amino acids. The V segment lost 3 bases and the J segment 1 base; nucleotides outside the gene matches: 6. DNA for the CDR3: TGTGCCAGCAGTGATGAGGGACAGGGAGGCCAAGAGACCCAGTACTTC. Its protein product is CASSDEGQGGQETQYF.

The V call is TRBV5-4, the J call TRBJ1-1; 8 bases are a match to TRBD1. V was clipped by 4 bases and J by 4 bases; unmatched bases: 6. Germline lookup yields CDR1 SGHNT and CDR2 YYREEE (reference sequence). The CDR3 contains 14 residues. DNA of the CDR3: TGTGCCAGCAGCCTCACAGGGGGGATCACTGAAGCTTTCTTT. Amino acids: CASSLTGGITEAFF.

The chain carries TRBV7-3 and TRBJ2-1; TRBD2 matches 10 bases. Germline assignment: CDR1 SGHTA and CDR2 FQGTGA. The CDR3 sequence is 14 residues long. J lost 8 bases, V lost 3 bases, and 4 bases had no gene match. The CDR3 bases are TGTGCCAGCAGCTTTTCTAGCGGGAGTGATGAGCAGTTCTTC. Translated, it gives CASSFSSGSDEQFF. The variable domain in full, with the rest retrieved from reference TRBV7-3 and TRBJ2-1, is GAGVSQTPSNKVTEKGKYVELRCDPISGHTALYWYRQSLGQGPEFLIYFQGTGAADDSGLPNDRFFAVRPEGSVSTLKIQRTERGDSAVYLCASSFSSGSDEQFFGPGTRLTVL.

The gene calls are TRBV27 and TRBJ2-2; tentatively, D is TRBD2 (7 bases). Germline V gives CDR1 MNHEY, CDR2 SMNVEV (reference sequence). V was shortened by 8 bases and J by 1 base, with 17 bases between the two germline ends. The CDR3 contains 16 residues. CDR3 amino acids: CASRQGGGRNTGELFF. CDR3 nucleotide sequence: TGTGCCAGCCGGCAAGGGGGGGGGCGGAACACCGGGGAGCTGTTTTTT.

V and J are TRBV4-3 and TRBJ2-7; D remains ambiguous. V was pared by 6 bases and J by 0 bases, with 12 bases between. This CDR3 has 14 residues. Germline assignment: CDR1 LGHNA and CDR2 YSLEER. The CDR3 sequence is CASSIRRASYEQYF. CDR3 in DNA: TGCGCCAGCAGTATTCGAAGGGCCTCCTACGAGCAGTACTTC.

The rearrangement joins TRBV9 to TRBJ2-1, with D possibly TRBD2 on 5 matching bases. V was shortened by 4 bases and J by 2 bases, with 16 bases between the two germline ends. Germline V CDR1 and CDR2: SGDLS, YYNGEE. The CDR3 contains 16 residues. CDR3: CASSMGDLTPYNEQFF. CDR3 in DNA: TGTGCCAGCAGCATGGGAGACCTTACCCCCTACAATGAGCAGTTCTTC.

This rearrangement joins TRBV7-2 to TRBJ1-1; D is unresolved. Trimming cost V 1 base and J 2 bases, with 8 bases left between them. The CDR3 extends over 14 amino acids. CDR1 is SGHTA, CDR2 FQGNSA, per germline. This chain's CDR3 is CASSLGVVNTEAFF. Here the CDR3 DNA reads TGTGCCAGCAGCTTAGGGGTGGTTAACACTGAAGCTTTCTTT.

A single count supports this clone. The chain recombines TRBV18 with TRBJ2-5; TRBD2 matches at 12 bases. V shed 1 base and J 5 bases; nucleotides not matched to a gene: 8. CDR1 is KGHSH, CDR2 LQKENI, per germline. The CDR3 has 17 residues. The CDR3 is CASSPQATSGGKETQYF. CDR3 DNA: TGTGCCAGCTCACCACAAGCCACTAGCGGGGGGAAGGAGACCCAGTACTTC. Full variable domain (missing parts from reference TRBV18 and TRBJ2-5): NAGVMQNPRHLVRRRGQEARLRCSPMKGHSHVYWYRQLPEEGLKFMVYLQKENIIDESGMPKERFSAEFPKEGPSILRIQQVVRGDSAAYFCASSPQATSGGKETQYFGPGTRLLVL.

The chain uses TRBV5-1 and TRBJ2-7, with D perhaps TRBD1 (6 bases). The CDR3 runs to 12 residues. The germline CDR1 and CDR2 sequences are SGHRS and YFSETQ. V lost 4 bases and J 8 bases, leaving 13 bases between the germline ends. The CDR3 here is CASSPEGDKQYF. In DNA form, the CDR3 reads TGCGCCAGCAGCCCGGAAGGGGACAAGCAGTACTTC.

The chain joins TRBV2 to TRBJ1-5; 7 bases map to TRBD1. The J segment lost 3 bases and the V segment lost 7 bases, leaving 6 bases of the junction unmatched. Germline lookup yields CDR1 SNHLY and CDR2 FYNNEI. This CDR3 is built from 14 residues. For the CDR3, the DNA is TGTGCCAGCAACCAACAGGGGCCCAATCAGCCCCAGCATTTT. Its translation is CASNQQGPNQPQHF.

The rearrangement joins TRBV5-5 to TRBJ1-2; the D is unclear. V lost 4 bases, J lost 3 bases, and 13 bases lay in between. The CDR3 extends over 14 amino acids. Germline CDR1 is SGHKS and CDR2 is YYEKEE (reference sequence). The CDR3 protein is CASSPPAGDYGYTF. The CDR3 DNA is TGTGCCAGCAGCCCCCCGGCTGGCGACTATGGCTACACCTTC.

V is TRBV6-5 and J is TRBJ2-1; 7 bases line up with TRBD2. The CDR3 is 14 amino acids. Germline trimming cut 5 bases from V and 4 bases from J; bases unmatched to any gene: 5. The germline V gene encodes CDR1 MNHEY and CDR2 SVGAGI. The CDR3 loop is CASSRSSGYNEQFF. In nucleotides, the CDR3 is TGTGCCAGCAGTCGGTCTAGCGGATACAATGAGCAGTTCTTC.

The V and J genes are TRBV7-9 and TRBJ1-2, with no clear D. V lost 5 bases and J lost 1, with 5 bases in between. Germline CDR1 SEHNR, CDR2 FQNEAQ (reference sequence). The CDR3 is 12 residues long. CDR3 loop: CASSPGNYGYTF. CDR3 coding DNA: TGTGCCAGCAGCCCCGGTAACTATGGCTACACCTTC.

The chain joins TRBV9 to TRBJ1-2; D perhaps matches TRBD1 (5 bases). The V and J ends lost 7 bases and 0 bases respectively, with 16 bases between them. The CDR3 loop spans 15 amino acids. Per the germline V gene, CDR1 is SGDLS and CDR2 is YYNGEE. CDR3 coding DNA: TGTGCCAGCGCCGGAGCGGGGGTCACTAACTATGGCTACACCTTC. It specifies CASAGAGVTNYGYTF.

V usage is TRBV4-1 and J usage is TRBJ2-7, with a weak D call TRBD1 (5 bases). CDR1 and CDR2 (germline): MGHRA, YSYEKL. This CDR3 is 15 amino acids long. Trimming removed 1 base from V and 2 bases from J, with 12 bases in between. DNA of the CDR3: TGCGCCAGCAGCCAAGGGTCAGGGCCCACCTACGAGCAGTACTTC. This codes for CASSQGSGPTYEQYF.

This chain connects TRBV6-6 to TRBJ2-3; the match to TRBD2 covers 12 bases. Germline lookup yields CDR1 MNHNY and CDR2 SVGAGI (reference sequence). Trimming took 5 bases from V and 7 from J; bases not matched to a gene: 10. This CDR3 spans 16 amino acids. CDR3 nucleotide sequence: TGTGCCAGCAGTCCCCGAGGACTAGCGGGGCGTAATACGCAGTATTTT. Its protein product is CASSPRGLAGRNTQYF.

This chain uses TRBV7-7 with TRBJ2-1, with 13 bases identical to TRBD2. Germline V gene sequence: CDR1 SSHAT, CDR2 FNYEAQ (reference sequence). The CDR3 extends over 16 amino acids. Losses at the gene ends were 3 bases for V and 9 bases for J; bases not matched to a gene: 8. As DNA, the CDR3 is TGTGCCAGCAGCTTGACTAGCGGGGGGCCGGCGGGTGAGCAGTTCTTC. Protein sequence: CASSLTSGGPAGEQFF. The whole variable domain, filled in from reference TRBV7-7 and TRBJ2-1, reads GAGVSQSPRYKVTKRGQDVTLRCDPISSHATLYWYQQALGQGPEFLTYFNYEAQPDKSGLPSDRFSAERPEGSISTLTIQRTEQRDSAMYRCASSLTSGGPAGEQFFGPGTRLTVL.

This clone came up a few times. The chain carries TRBV29-1 and TRBJ1-2; tentative D call: TRBD1 (6 bases). Deletions cut 0 bases from V and 8 bases from J, with 10 bases between. CDR1 SQVTM and CDR2 ANQGSEA come from the germline V gene. The CDR3 has 12 residues. CDR3 sequence reads: CSVEETGWGYTF. The CDR3 nucleotides read TGCAGCGTTGAAGAGACAGGCTGGGGCTACACCTTC.

This sequence joins TRBV30 and TRBJ1-2; TRBD1 agrees at 9 bases. Germline V gene sequence: CDR1 GTSNPN, CDR2 SVGIG (reference sequence). Trimming removed 4 bases from V and 7 bases from J; junction bases left unmatched: 10. This CDR3 is 14 amino acids long. CDR3 amino acids: CAWTPGQGVVGYTF. Written as DNA, the CDR3 is TGTGCCTGGACTCCGGGACAGGGTGTGGTTGGCTACACCTTC.

This chain uses TRBV25-1 with TRBJ2-7; TRBD2 matches 10 bases. With 4 bases clipped from V and 3 bases from J, the junction kept 3 bases outside the gene matches. The germline V gene encodes CDR1 MGHDK and CDR2 SYGVNS. The CDR3 is 14 amino acids. As DNA, the CDR3 is TGTGCCAGCAGTGTTTCTAGCGGGAGCTACGAGCAGTACTTC. This gives the protein CASSVSSGSYEQYF.